What follows are 28 T cell receptor beta chains derived from one specimen sequenced in a study of shared clonotypes between healthy human individuals. The naive CD8 fraction comprised CD45RO-negative cells positively selected for CCR7 and excluded terminally differentiated effector memory CD45RA+ cells. The method was immunoSEQ multiplex PCR; TCRdb's version includes in-frame clones alone and lacks a portion of them. The sample includes over 800,000 clones, around 93% seen only once; the top ten take more than 20%. The sequencing sample was made of naive CD8+ T cells sorted from blood. Source of these receptors: a man under 40 in good health.

Concerning this clone: The same CDR3 also results from other DNA sequences found in this sample. The chain recombines TRBV19 with TRBJ2-1; D is unclear. Looked up from germline, CDR1 is LNHDA and CDR2 is SQIVND (reference sequence). The CDR3 totals 13 residues. Between the trimmed V and J ends, which lost 1 base and 5 bases, there was a span of 6 bases. CDR3 sequence reads: CASSIVLNNEQFF. The CDR3 bases are TGTGCCAGTAGTATAGTGCTCAACAATGAGCAGTTCTTC.

The gene calls are TRBV10-1 and TRBJ2-1; possibly TRBD2 for D (5 bases). The CDR3 covers 14 residues. V was trimmed by 6 bases and J by 7 bases, leaving 16 bases between them. CDR1 WNHNN and CDR2 SYGVQD come from the germline V gene (reference sequence). The CDR3 region is CASSNGVPGNEQFF. The DNA of the CDR3 is TGCGCCAGCAGCAACGGGGTCCCGGGGAATGAGCAGTTCTTC.

The CDR3: CASSLRGNYEQYF. As DNA, the CDR3 is TGTGCCAGCAGCTTACGGGGCAACTACGAGCAGTACTTC. The chain couples TRBV11-2 to TRBJ2-7; D could derive from TRBD1 or TRBD2 (5 bases each). The V end lost 2 bases, the J end lost 3 bases, and 8 bases lay between the germline ends. CDR3 length: 13 residues. Germline CDR1 and CDR2: SGHAT and FQNNGV.

The rearrangement joins TRBV7-9 to TRBJ2-7; D assignment may be TRBD1 or TRBD2 (5 bases each). The V and J ends lost 5 bases and 3 bases respectively, with 17 bases between them. The CDR3 contains 15 residues. From germline, CDR1 is SEHNR and CDR2 FQNEAQ (reference sequence). The DNA for the CDR3 is TGTGCCAGCAGCGACCCTTTGGGGGAAGACTACGAGCAGTACTTC. It yields the protein CASSDPLGEDYEQYF. Supplemented by reference TRBV7-9 and TRBJ2-7, the full variable domain reads DTGVSQNPRHKITKRGQNVTFRCDPISEHNRLYWYRQTLGQGPEFLTYFQNEAQLEKSRLLSDRFSAERPKGSFSTLEIQRTEQGDSAMYLCASSDPLGEDYEQYFGPGTRLTVT.

V and J are TRBV5-1 and TRBJ2-7; no definite D call. Trimming pared 3 bases from V and 1 base from J, leaving 11 bases between. The germline V gene encodes CDR1 SGHRS and CDR2 YFSETQ. CDR3 length: 14 amino acids. The CDR3 DNA reads as TGCGCCAGCAGCTGGCGGTCCGGGTCCTACGAGCAGTACTTC. It translates to CASSWRSGSYEQYF.

This chain joins TRBV7-6 and TRBJ2-3; the match to TRBD2 covers 10 bases. J was trimmed by 2 bases and V by 5 bases; bases with no gene match: 13. CDR1 SGHVS and CDR2 FNYEAQ come from the germline V gene. The CDR3 covers 18 residues. The CDR3 sequence: CASSPHPTAGGPTDTQYF. CDR3 in DNA: TGTGCCAGCAGCCCTCACCCTACAGCGGGAGGGCCCACAGATACGCAGTATTTT.

The chain uses TRBV9 and TRBJ2-1, with D possibly called TRBD1 or TRBD2 (6 bases each). The CDR3 length is 14 residues. CDR1 is SGDLS, CDR2 YYNGEE, per germline. V gave up 3 bases and J gave up 7 bases, with 14 bases separating them. CDR3 DNA sequence: TGTGCCAGCAGCGAGGAGGGTCAGGGGAATGAGCAGTTCTTC. It is translated as CASSEEGQGNEQFF. The variable domain in full, with the rest retrieved from reference TRBV9 and TRBJ2-1, is DSGVTQTPKHLITATGQRVTLRCSPRSGDLSVYWYQQSLDQGLQFLIQYYNGEERAKGNILERFSAQQFPDLHSELNLSSLELGDSALYFCASSEEGQGNEQFFGPGTRLTVL.

This sequence joins TRBV6-6 and TRBJ1-5, with D hard to call. The V gene's germline CDR1 is MNHNY and CDR2 SVGAGI (reference sequence). The CDR3 has 12 residues. Trimming stripped 2 bases from V and 11 bases from J, with 10 bases between. The CDR3 here is CASSYTYCTQHF. CDR3 DNA: TGTGCCAGCAGTTACACCTACTGCACCCAGCATTTT.

This clone has a count of ten or more. The rearrangement uses TRBV9 and TRBJ2-3, with 7 positions matching TRBD2. From germline, CDR1 is SGDLS and CDR2 YYNGEE. CDR3 size: 16 residues. J was trimmed by 2 bases and V by 4 bases; bases with no gene match: 10. CDR3 sequence (DNA): TGTGCCAGCAGCCCCGAGGGGCGGGAGTTCACAGATACGCAGTATTTT. Its protein is CASSPEGREFTDTQYF.

The CDR3: CASSEARGYYDGYTF. CDR3 bases: TGTGCCAGCAGTGAAGCTCGGGGATACTATGATGGCTACACCTTC. This chain connects TRBV6-1 to TRBJ1-2; no definite D call. Germline loops: CDR1 MNHNS, CDR2 SASEGT. CDR3 length: 15 residues. Trimming stripped 0 bases from V and 6 bases from J, with 14 bases between.

The chain joins TRBV7-9 to TRBJ2-7; the match to TRBD1 covers 7 bases. The CDR3 contains 17 residues. V was pared by 0 bases and J by 4 bases, with 12 bases of the junction left unmatched. The germline V gene encodes CDR1 SEHNR and CDR2 FQNEAQ (reference sequence). The CDR3 region is CASSLATGPPLGYEQYF. CDR3 coding DNA: TGTGCCAGCAGCTTAGCGACAGGGCCTCCCCTGGGGTACGAGCAGTACTTC.

The rearrangement uses TRBV4-1 and TRBJ1-2; weak D call: TRBD1 (6 bases). The germline V gene has CDR1 MGHRA and CDR2 YSYEKL. This CDR3 contains 14 residues. V dropped 0 bases and J dropped 3 bases, with 8 bases sitting between them. The CDR3 sequence: CASSQEAGDYGYTF. The CDR3 DNA is TGCGCCAGCAGCCAAGAGGCAGGGGACTATGGCTACACCTTC.

The CDR3 nucleotides are TGTGCCAGCAGTTACGACGCTCGAAAGAACATTCAGTACTTC. Amino acids: CASSYDARKNIQYF. V is TRBV6-5 and J is TRBJ2-4; D gene ambiguous. Trimming pared 2 bases from V and 7 bases from J, leaving 12 bases between. CDR1 and CDR2 from the germline V gene are MNHEY and SVGAGI. The CDR3 length is 14 residues.

CDR3 sequence reads: CASSYGGSTEQFF. Written as DNA, the CDR3 is TGTGCCAGCAGTTACGGCGGGAGCACTGAGCAGTTCTTC. The chain has TRBV6-5 and TRBJ2-1, with 7 nucleotides matching TRBD2. With V trimmed by 2 bases and J by 9 bases, 4 bases remained unmatched. CDR1 is MNHEY, CDR2 SVGAGI, per germline. The length of the CDR3 is 13 residues.

CDR3 sequence: CASSFLGTSGRANTGELFF. The DNA for the CDR3 is TGTGCCAGCAGTTTTCTTGGGACTAGCGGGAGGGCCAACACCGGGGAGCTGTTTTTT. The rearrangement uses TRBV27 and TRBJ2-2; 16 bases match TRBD2. Unmatched junction bases numbered 6, after V lost 3 bases and J lost 2 bases. The CDR3 loop spans 19 amino acids. Looked up from germline, CDR1 is MNHEY and CDR2 is SMNVEV (reference sequence).

The gene calls are TRBV14 and TRBJ2-7; 9 nucleotides match TRBD1. V lost 1 base, J lost 2 bases, and 3 bases stayed unmatched. Germline CDR1 SGHDN, CDR2 FVKESK. CDR3 length: 15 residues. CDR3 loop: CASSQGRTGAYEQYF. CDR3 DNA sequence: TGTGCCAGCAGCCAAGGTAGGACAGGGGCCTACGAGCAGTACTTC.

This rearrangement joins TRBV5-3 to TRBJ1-5; tentative D call: TRBD1 (6 bases). TRBV5-3 is given ORF status, its function remaining uncertain. The CDR3 extends over 17 amino acids. Trimming cost V 3 bases and J 0 bases, with 16 bases left between them. CDR3 bases: TGTGCCAGAAGCTGGGGGGGCAGTAATGATAGCAATCAGCCCCAGCATTTT. This codes for CARSWGGSNDSNQPQHF.

This chain uses TRBV25-1 with TRBJ2-5, with TRBD1 as a possible D gene (5 bases). The CDR3 is 14 amino acids. Germline V gives CDR1 MGHDK, CDR2 SYGVNS. The V and J ends lost 10 bases and 4 bases respectively, with 19 bases between them. CDR3 in amino acids: CATSTYRSSETQYF. The CDR3 region has the DNA TGTGCCACCTCGACGTACAGGTCATCAGAGACCCAGTACTTC.

CDR3 loop: CSVVDLQETQYF. CDR3 in DNA: TGCAGCGTAGTAGATCTCCAAGAGACCCAGTACTTC. V and J are TRBV29-1 and TRBJ2-5; D is unresolved. Trimming shortened V by 6 bases and J by 1 base, and 9 bases separated the two germline ends. This CDR3 has 12 residues. In germline, CDR1 is SQVTM, CDR2 ANQGSEA.

The chain carries TRBV29-1 and TRBJ1-1; 9 bases map to TRBD1. The V gene end was trimmed by 7 bases and the J gene end by 2 bases; junction bases not matched to a gene: 5. Germline lookup yields CDR1 SQVTM and CDR2 ANQGSEA. This CDR3 has 13 amino acids. CDR3 nucleotide sequence: TGCAGCGCAATACAGGGGGCAAACACTGAAGCTTTCTTT. Its translation: CSAIQGANTEAFF.

This chain links TRBV7-9 with TRBJ2-7; 9 bases are shared with TRBD1. Germline-derived CDR1 and CDR2 are SEHNR and FQNEAQ (reference sequence). Germline trimming cut 8 bases from V and 3 bases from J; bases unmatched to any gene: 8. This CDR3 region has 14 residues. DNA for the CDR3: TGTGCCAGCGGACCACAGGGGGCGGGCTACGAGCAGTACTTC. Encoded protein: CASGPQGAGYEQYF.

Concerning this clone itself: The sample carries other DNA sequences with the same CDR3. This chain uses TRBV27 with TRBJ1-1, with 7 bases aligning to TRBD1. The CDR3 is 15 residues long. The germline V gene has CDR1 MNHEY and CDR2 SMNVEV (reference sequence). V shed 5 bases, J shed 0 bases, and the junction held 6 bases outside the gene matches. The CDR3 loop reads CASSPRTGLNTEAFF. In nucleotides, the CDR3 is TGTGCCAGCAGTCCAAGGACAGGTCTGAACACTGAAGCTTTCTTT.

The V call is TRBV4-2, the J call TRBJ1-1; D not resolved. Germline V gene lookup returns CDR1 LGHNA and CDR2 YNFKEQ. V lost 3 bases to trimming and J lost 6 bases, with 11 bases between them. The CDR3 has 13 residues. This CDR3 reads CASSQGQSPEAFF. The CDR3 coding sequence is TGTGCCAGCAGCCAGGGTCAGAGCCCTGAAGCTTTCTTT.

This chain connects TRBV4-2 to TRBJ2-3; D possibly matches TRBD1 or TRBD2 (6 bases each). Germline loops: CDR1 LGHNA, CDR2 YNFKEQ. This CDR3 has 15 amino acids. V lost 8 bases, J lost 0 bases, and 15 bases lay in between. The CDR3 spells CASLGGTRSTDTQYF. The CDR3 region has the DNA TGTGCCAGCCTAGGGGGGACTCGTAGCACAGATACGCAGTATTTT.

The genes are TRBV7-9 and TRBJ2-7; no reliable D call. The CDR3 loop spans 15 amino acids. Looked up from germline, CDR1 is SEHNR and CDR2 is FQNEAQ (reference sequence). Trimming removed 1 base from V and 5 bases from J, with 15 bases in between. In DNA, the CDR3 is TGTGCCAGCAGCTTAGGGGCTGGAGCAATCGACGAGCAGTACTTC. Translated: CASSLGAGAIDEQYF.

V and J are TRBV5-6 and TRBJ2-7; 7 nucleotides align to TRBD2. After removal of 4 bases from V and 2 bases from J, the junction contained 3 bases not matched to a gene. The CDR3 contains 13 residues. Germline CDR1 reads SGHDT; CDR2 reads YYEEEE. The CDR3 loop is CASSSGETYEQYF. Here the CDR3 DNA reads TGTGCCAGCAGCAGCGGGGAAACCTACGAGCAGTACTTC.

This clone occurred a few times. The chain is built from TRBV27 and TRBJ2-1, with D unclear. Trimming pared 4 bases from V and 6 bases from J, leaving 7 bases between. Germline lookup yields CDR1 MNHEY and CDR2 SMNVEV (reference sequence). The CDR3 covers 12 residues. The CDR3 coding sequence is TGTGCCAGCAGTTCTAGGTCCAATGAGCAGTTCTTC. This codes for CASSSRSNEQFF.

The V gene is TRBV30, the J gene TRBJ1-4; D is possibly TRBD1 (6 bases). The V and J ends lost 4 bases and 8 bases respectively, with 20 bases between them. The germline gives CDR1 GTSNPN, CDR2 SVGIG (reference sequence). This CDR3 contains 15 residues. CDR3 DNA: TGTGCCTGGAACAATGGGGCAGGGGTTCGGGAAAAACTGTTTTTT. It codes for CAWNNGAGVREKLFF. Based on the CDR3 plus reference TRBV30 and TRBJ1-4, the full variable domain is SQTIHQWPATLVQPVGSPLSLECTVEGTSNPNLYWYRQAAGRGLQLLFYSVGIGQISSEVPQNLSASRPQDRQFILSSKKLLLSDSGFYLCAWNNGAGVREKLFFGSGTQLSVL.